This TCR beta chain stems from a study of blood T cell repertoires in COVID-19. This clone turned up a few times. The CDR3 covers 15 residues. V lost 4 bases and J 1 base, leaving 13 bases between the germline ends. Germline V gene lookup returns CDR1 LGHDT and CDR2 YNNKEL (reference sequence). Libraries were prepared by immunoSEQ multiplex PCR; TCRdb keeps only in-frame clonotypes and omits some of them. The data hold 67,000 or so clones, with roughly 80% observed a single time. The chain carries TRBV3-1 (or the pseudogene TRBV3-2) and TRBJ1-1, with no clear D. This clonotype was sampled from a man between 65 and 85 years old with acute or convalescent COVID-19. Input material: peripheral blood. Here the CDR3 DNA reads TGTGCCAGCAGCCCCGAGCGCATCTCGAACACTGAAGCTTTCTTT. It is translated as CASSPERISNTEAFF.